The 21 T cell receptor beta chains given below trace back to one sample, sequenced in a study of graft-versus-host responses after intestinal transplantation. This table comes from immunoSEQ multiplex PCR, and its TCRdb copy is limited to in-frame clones, with some not included. This repertoire shows 90,000 to 130,000 clones, roughly 92% found once; its top ten account for about 0.2%. No antigen has been assigned to these receptors. This material consisted of unstimulated CD4+ T cells sorted from spleen or lymph node cells, taken before transplant. These receptors all stem from a human donor who was the organ donor for an intestinal transplant.

DNA for the CDR3: TGCAGTGCTTACGCGAATGAAAAACTGTTTTTT. Encoded protein: CSAYANEKLFF. V is TRBV20-1 and J is TRBJ1-4; D unresolved. Trimming stripped 5 bases from V and 5 bases from J, with 6 bases between. CDR1 DFQATT and CDR2 SNEGSKA come from the germline V gene (reference sequence). The CDR3 spans 11 residues.

This clone showed up just once. This chain connects TRBV7-8 to TRBJ2-7, with D possibly matching TRBD1 (6 bases). From germline, CDR1 is SGHVS and CDR2 FQNEAQ. V was cut by 7 bases and J by 3 bases, with 19 bases left in between. CDR3 size: 15 residues. The CDR3 region is CASNLAGTRDYEQYF. DNA for the CDR3: TGTGCCAGCAACCTAGCCGGGACAAGGGACTACGAGCAGTACTTC.

Remarks on this clone: Without the conserved terminal phenylalanine or tryptophan, this CDR3 likely stems from a read error. The limits of the CDR3 on the DNA are not certain, so only TCRdb's listed CDR3 is given. V usage is TRBV20-1 and J usage is TRBJ2-7; TRBD2, the table's D call, lacks a check against the DNA. Germline CDR1 reads DFQATT; CDR2 reads SNEGSKA (reference sequence). With termini counted, the CDR3 has 11 amino acids. CDR3 loop: CSAHSGLAGVI.

The chain is built from TRBV27 and TRBJ2-3; the D call may be TRBD1 or TRBD2 (5 bases each). The CDR3 covers 15 residues. Germline V gene sequence: CDR1 MNHEY, CDR2 SMNVEV (reference sequence). Trimming shortened V by 2 bases and J by 0 bases, and 9 bases separated the two germline ends. The CDR3 nucleotides are TGTGCCAGCAGTTTAGAGGGGCTCAGCACAGATACGCAGTATTTT. Its translation: CASSLEGLSTDTQYF.

The chain joins TRBV11-3 to TRBJ2-1; D remains ambiguous. V lost 4 bases and J 3 bases, leaving 16 bases between the germline ends. This CDR3 spans 16 amino acids. Per germline, CDR1 SGHNT and CDR2 YENEEA. The CDR3 spells CASSSTTGSVYNEQFF. The CDR3 nucleotides read TGTGCCAGCAGCTCGACGACTGGTTCGGTCTACAATGAGCAGTTCTTC. The entire variable domain, with the rest obtained from reference TRBV11-3 and TRBJ2-1, is as follows: EAGVVQSPRYKIIEKKQPVAFWCNPISGHNTLYWYLQNLGQGPELLIRYENEEAVDDSQLPKDRFSAERLKGVDSTLKIQPAELGDSAVYLCASSSTTGSVYNEQFFGPGTRLTVL.

CDR3 sequence reads: CASSPLAGAFGQYF. The CDR3 DNA reads TGTGCCAGCTCACCTCTGGCAGGGGCTTTCGGGCAGTACTTC. The chain links TRBV18 to TRBJ2-7; possibly TRBD1 for D (6 bases). Trimming took off 3 bases at V and 9 bases at J, with 18 bases between the two ends. This CDR3 region has 14 residues. Germline V lookup: CDR1 KGHSH, CDR2 LQKENI.

The chain uses TRBV7-2 and TRBJ2-1; D unresolved. The V and J ends lost 0 bases and 6 bases respectively, with 9 bases between them. The CDR3 is 14 amino acids. The germline gives CDR1 SGHTA, CDR2 FQGNSA. The CDR3 region has the DNA TGTGCCAGCAGCTTAGCCGACCTACTCAATGAGCAGTTCTTC. It is translated as CASSLADLLNEQFF.

The chain carries TRBV27 and TRBJ1-1, with D perhaps matching TRBD1 (5 bases). The V end lost 3 bases, the J end lost 1 base, and 6 bases lay between the germline ends. The germline gives CDR1 MNHEY, CDR2 SMNVEV (reference sequence). CDR3 length: 13 amino acids. CDR3 nucleotide sequence: TGTGCCAGCAGTTTGACAGAGAACACTGAAGCTTTCTTT. Translating it yields CASSLTENTEAFF.

This clone was found once. The rearrangement joins TRBV11-3 to TRBJ2-7; D is ambiguous. Trimming took 5 bases from V and 2 from J, leaving 4 bases between them. This CDR3 is 11 amino acids long. Germline V CDR1 and CDR2: SGHNT, YENEEA. In DNA, the CDR3 is TGTGCCAGCAGCGTTACCTACGAGCAGTACTTC. Encoded protein: CASSVTYEQYF.

V is TRBV20-1 and J is TRBJ2-7, with D unclear. With 6 bases removed from V and 8 bases from J, the gap between germline ends came to 5 bases. Germline V CDR1 and CDR2: DFQATT, SNEGSKA (reference sequence). CDR3 length: 8 amino acids. The CDR3 reads CSAGQQYF. DNA for the CDR3: TGCAGTGCCGGGCAGCAGTACTTC.

V and J are TRBV4-1 and TRBJ2-7; perhaps D is TRBD1 or TRBD2 (6 bases each). CDR1 and CDR2 (germline): MGHRA, YSYEKL. The CDR3 extends over 16 amino acids. V was trimmed by 1 base and J by 1 base, leaving 14 bases between them. CDR3 residues: CASSQVGGLSSYEQYF. As DNA, the CDR3 is TGCGCCAGCAGCCAAGTCGGGGGCCTCTCTTCCTACGAGCAGTACTTC.

The genes are TRBV2 and TRBJ1-2; D not certain. Germline V gene lookup returns CDR1 SNHLY and CDR2 FYNNEI. The CDR3 has 12 amino acids. The V end lost 6 bases, the J end lost 0 bases, and 5 bases lay between the germline ends. Written as DNA, the CDR3 is TGTGCCAGCAGCGGCACTAACTATGGCTACACCTTC. Amino acid sequence: CASSGTNYGYTF.

The V call is TRBV30, the J call TRBJ2-5; D may be TRBD1 (6 bases). The germline V gene encodes CDR1 GTSNPN and CDR2 SVGIG (reference sequence). The CDR3 sequence is 14 residues long. V lost 3 bases and J lost 4, with 15 bases in between. DNA for the CDR3: TGTGCCTGGAGCTTTCTCAGGGGAAGAGAGACCCAGTACTTC. Translated: CAWSFLRGRETQYF.

The chain couples TRBV15 to TRBJ2-7, with D possibly being TRBD1 (6 bases). V lost 2 bases, J lost 7 bases, and 21 bases lay in between. Per the germline V gene, CDR1 is LNHNV and CDR2 is YYDKDF (reference sequence). The CDR3 sequence is 16 residues long. This CDR3 reads CATSRPGQKPGSEQYF. The CDR3 region has the DNA TGTGCCACCAGCAGACCAGGACAGAAACCTGGGAGTGAGCAGTACTTC. The entire variable domain, with the rest obtained from reference TRBV15 and TRBJ2-7, is as follows: DAMVIQNPRYQVTQFGKPVTLSCSQTLNHNVMYWYQQKSSQAPKLLFHYYDKDFNNEADTPDNFQSRRPNTSFCFLDIRSPGLGDTAMYLCATSRPGQKPGSEQYFGPGTRLTVT.

In the case of this clone: At the DNA level, this CDR3 is encoded by other sequences in the same sample as well. The V call is TRBV19, the J call TRBJ2-3, with TRBD2 identical over 7 bases. J was trimmed by 3 bases and V by 4 bases; bases with no gene match: 7. Germline assignment: CDR1 LNHDA and CDR2 SQIVND (reference sequence). The CDR3 has 15 amino acids. CDR3 in amino acids: CASSTRGRVTDTQYF. CDR3 coding DNA: TGTGCCAGTAGTACCCGGGGGAGGGTAACAGATACGCAGTATTTT.

The chain couples TRBV9 to TRBJ2-5; tentatively, D is TRBD2 (7 bases). V lost 0 bases to trimming and J lost 4 bases, with 19 bases between them. This CDR3 has 17 amino acids. CDR1 SGDLS and CDR2 YYNGEE come from the germline V gene. The CDR3 sequence is CASSVGGRAGHSETQYF. The CDR3, as DNA: TGTGCCAGCAGCGTAGGCGGGAGAGCGGGACACTCAGAGACCCAGTACTTC.

V gene TRBV4-1 combines with J gene TRBJ2-3; TRBD2 agrees at 8 bases. Germline loops: CDR1 MGHRA, CDR2 YSYEKL. This CDR3 is 16 amino acids long. V shed 1 base, J shed 6 bases, and the junction held 9 bases outside the gene matches. The CDR3 protein is CASSQVQGTSGDTQYF. The CDR3 bases are TGCGCCAGCAGCCAAGTGCAAGGCACTAGCGGTGATACGCAGTATTTT.

The chain recombines TRBV5-5 with TRBJ2-7, with D unresolved. The germline V gene encodes CDR1 SGHKS and CDR2 YYEKEE (reference sequence). Trimming cost V 0 bases and J 0 bases, with 13 bases left between them. CDR3 length equals 16 residues. The CDR3 nucleotides are TGTGCCAGCAGCTTGGCTCATGAAGTCCTCTCCTACGAGCAGTACTTC. It translates to CASSLAHEVLSYEQYF.

The chain joins TRBV29-1 to TRBJ2-7; D remains ambiguous. Germline CDR1 is SQVTM and CDR2 is ANQGSEA. The CDR3 has 11 amino acids. V was clipped by 4 bases and J by 5 bases, with 9 bases between them. This chain's CDR3 is CSVVYRDEQYF. CDR3 DNA sequence: TGCAGCGTTGTTTACCGCGACGAGCAGTACTTC.

This clone came up once. The CDR3 DNA is TGCGCCAGCAGCTTGGGGGGACAGAGCACAGATACGCAGTATTTT. It translates to CASSLGGQSTDTQYF. V and J are TRBV5-1 and TRBJ2-3, with 7 bases aligning to TRBD1. The CDR3 contains 15 residues. Trimming cost V 0 bases and J 0 bases; bases outside gene matches: 1. The germline CDR1 and CDR2 sequences are SGHRS and YFSETQ.

This chain uses TRBV6-6 with TRBJ1-4; the D gene is possibly TRBD1 (6 bases). The germline V gene has CDR1 MNHNY and CDR2 SVGAGI (reference sequence). V was shortened by 7 bases and J by 4 bases, with 10 bases between the two germline ends. The CDR3 covers 13 residues. This CDR3 reads CASNGGLNEKLFF. The CDR3 DNA follows: TGTGCCAGCAATGGGGGCCTTAATGAAAAACTGTTTTTT.